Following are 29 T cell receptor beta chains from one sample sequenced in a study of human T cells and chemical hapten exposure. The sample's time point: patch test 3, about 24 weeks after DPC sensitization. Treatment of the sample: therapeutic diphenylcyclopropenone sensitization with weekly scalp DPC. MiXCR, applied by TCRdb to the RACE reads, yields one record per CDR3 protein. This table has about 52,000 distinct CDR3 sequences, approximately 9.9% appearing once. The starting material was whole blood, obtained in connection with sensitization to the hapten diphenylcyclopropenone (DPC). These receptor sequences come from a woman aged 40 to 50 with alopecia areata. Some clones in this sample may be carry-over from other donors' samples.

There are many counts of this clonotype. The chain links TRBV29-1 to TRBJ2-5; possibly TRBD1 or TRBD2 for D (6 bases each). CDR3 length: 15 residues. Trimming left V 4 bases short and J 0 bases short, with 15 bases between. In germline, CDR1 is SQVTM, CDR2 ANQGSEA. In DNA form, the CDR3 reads TGCAGCGTTGCGGAGGGGGGCAGCTACCAAGAGACCCAGTACTTC. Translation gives CSVAEGGSYQETQYF.

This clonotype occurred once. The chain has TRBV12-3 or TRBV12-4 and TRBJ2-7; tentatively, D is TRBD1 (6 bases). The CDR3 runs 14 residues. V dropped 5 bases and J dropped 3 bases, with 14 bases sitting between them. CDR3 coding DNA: TGTGCCAGCAGTGCCGATCAGGGGATCTACGAGCAGTACTTC. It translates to CASSADQGIYEQYF.

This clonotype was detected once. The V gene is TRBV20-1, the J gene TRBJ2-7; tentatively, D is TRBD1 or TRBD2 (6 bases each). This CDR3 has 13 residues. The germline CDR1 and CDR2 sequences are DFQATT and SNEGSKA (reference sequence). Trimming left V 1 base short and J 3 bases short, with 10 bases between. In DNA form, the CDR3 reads TGCAGTGCTAGAGGGGGGGCGGACTACGAGCAGTACTTC. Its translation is CSARGGADYEQYF.

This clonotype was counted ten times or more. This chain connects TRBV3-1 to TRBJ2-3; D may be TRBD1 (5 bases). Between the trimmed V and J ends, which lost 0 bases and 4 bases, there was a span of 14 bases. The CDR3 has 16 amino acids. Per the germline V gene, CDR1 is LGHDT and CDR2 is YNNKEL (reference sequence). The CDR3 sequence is CASSQDAAGYSDTQYF. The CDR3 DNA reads TGTGCCAGCAGCCAAGATGCGGCAGGGTATTCAGATACGCAGTATTTT.

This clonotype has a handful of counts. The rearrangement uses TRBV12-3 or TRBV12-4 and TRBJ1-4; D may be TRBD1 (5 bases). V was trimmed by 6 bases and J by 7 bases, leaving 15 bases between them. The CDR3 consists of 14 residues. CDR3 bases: TGTGCCAGCAGGCACGGACAAGTCAGTGAAAAACTGTTTTTT. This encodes CASRHGQVSEKLFF.

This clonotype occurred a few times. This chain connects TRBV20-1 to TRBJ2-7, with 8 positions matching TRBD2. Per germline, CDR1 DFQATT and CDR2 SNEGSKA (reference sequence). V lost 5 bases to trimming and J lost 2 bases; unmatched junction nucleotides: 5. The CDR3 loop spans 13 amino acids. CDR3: CSAGRGGAYEQYF. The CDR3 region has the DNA TGCAGTGCTGGTCGGGGGGGAGCCTACGAGCAGTACTTC.

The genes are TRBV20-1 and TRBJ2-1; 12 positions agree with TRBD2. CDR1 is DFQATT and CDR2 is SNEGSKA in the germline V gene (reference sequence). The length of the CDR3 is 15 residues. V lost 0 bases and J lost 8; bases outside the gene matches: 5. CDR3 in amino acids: CSARDWLAGGHEQFF. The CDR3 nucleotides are TGCAGTGCTAGAGATTGGCTAGCGGGGGGGCATGAGCAGTTCTTC.

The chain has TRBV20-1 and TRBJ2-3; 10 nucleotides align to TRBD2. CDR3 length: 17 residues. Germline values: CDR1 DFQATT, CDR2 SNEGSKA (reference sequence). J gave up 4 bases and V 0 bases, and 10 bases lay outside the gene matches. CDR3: CSARDGGKAGGADTQYF. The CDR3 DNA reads TGCAGTGCTAGAGATGGAGGGAAAGCGGGAGGGGCAGATACGCAGTATTTT.

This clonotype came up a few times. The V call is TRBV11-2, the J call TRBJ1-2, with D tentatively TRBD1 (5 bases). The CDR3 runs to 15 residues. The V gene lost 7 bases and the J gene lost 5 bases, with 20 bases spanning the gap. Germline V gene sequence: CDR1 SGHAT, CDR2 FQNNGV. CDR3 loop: CASTPGQGVGYGYTF. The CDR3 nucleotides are TGTGCCAGCACCCCTGGGCAGGGAGTAGGGTATGGCTACACCTTC.

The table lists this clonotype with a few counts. The CDR3 spells CASGPRGADDEQYF. In nucleotides, the CDR3 is TGTGCCAGCGGCCCTCGCGGAGCGGACGACGAGCAGTACTTC. The gene calls are TRBV27 and TRBJ2-7, with a tentative D call TRBD2 (5 bases). V lost 8 bases to trimming and J lost 5 bases, with 19 bases between them. The CDR3 has 14 amino acids. Germline CDR1 MNHEY, CDR2 SMNVEV (reference sequence).

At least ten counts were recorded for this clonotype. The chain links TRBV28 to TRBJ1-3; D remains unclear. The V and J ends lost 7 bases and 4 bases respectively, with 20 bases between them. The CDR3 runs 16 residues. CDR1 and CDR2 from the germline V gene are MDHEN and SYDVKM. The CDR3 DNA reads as TGTGCCAGCACCGAGCCCGTAGGGTTTGGGGGAAACACCATATATTTT. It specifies CASTEPVGFGGNTIYF.

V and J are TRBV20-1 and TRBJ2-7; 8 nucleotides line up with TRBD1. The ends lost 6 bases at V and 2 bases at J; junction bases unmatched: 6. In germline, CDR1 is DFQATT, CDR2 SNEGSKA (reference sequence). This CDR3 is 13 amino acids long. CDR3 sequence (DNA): TGCAGTGCAACCCGGACAGGGCCCTACGAGCAGTACTTC. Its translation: CSATRTGPYEQYF.

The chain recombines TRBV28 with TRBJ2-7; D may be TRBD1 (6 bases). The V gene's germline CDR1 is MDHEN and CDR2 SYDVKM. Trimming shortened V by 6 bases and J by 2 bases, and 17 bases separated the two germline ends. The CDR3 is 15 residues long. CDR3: CASSAPGHNTYEQYF. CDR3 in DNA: TGTGCCAGCAGCGCCCCGGGACATAACACCTACGAGCAGTACTTC.

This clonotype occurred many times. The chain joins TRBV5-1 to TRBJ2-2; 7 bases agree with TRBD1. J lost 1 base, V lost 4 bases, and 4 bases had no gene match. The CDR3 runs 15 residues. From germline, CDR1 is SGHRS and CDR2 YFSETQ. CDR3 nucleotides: TGCGCCAGCAGCCCGGGACAGATGAACACCGGGGAGCTGTTTTTT. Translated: CASSPGQMNTGELFF.

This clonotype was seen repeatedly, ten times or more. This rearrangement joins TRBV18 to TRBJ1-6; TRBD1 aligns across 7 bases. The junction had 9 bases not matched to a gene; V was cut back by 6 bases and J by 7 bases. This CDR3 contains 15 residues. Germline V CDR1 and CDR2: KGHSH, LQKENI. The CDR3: CASSGPGQTNSPLHF. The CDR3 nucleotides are TGTGCCAGCTCGGGCCCGGGACAGACGAATTCACCCCTCCACTTT.

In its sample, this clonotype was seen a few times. The CDR3 bases are TGTGCCAGTAGTATCTTCAGGGTCAATCAGCCCCAGCATTTT. Translation gives CASSIFRVNQPQHF. The chain links TRBV19 to TRBJ1-5; D might be TRBD1 (5 bases). V was cut by 3 bases and J by 3 bases, with 9 bases left in between. From germline, CDR1 is LNHDA and CDR2 SQIVND (reference sequence). The CDR3 has 14 residues.

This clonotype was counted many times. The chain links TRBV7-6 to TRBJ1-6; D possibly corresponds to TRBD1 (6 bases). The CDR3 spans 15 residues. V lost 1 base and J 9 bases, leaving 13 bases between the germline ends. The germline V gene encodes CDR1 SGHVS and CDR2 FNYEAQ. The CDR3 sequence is CASSLVAGAGSPLHF. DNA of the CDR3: TGTGCCAGCAGCTTAGTGGCAGGGGCTGGTTCACCCCTCCACTTT.

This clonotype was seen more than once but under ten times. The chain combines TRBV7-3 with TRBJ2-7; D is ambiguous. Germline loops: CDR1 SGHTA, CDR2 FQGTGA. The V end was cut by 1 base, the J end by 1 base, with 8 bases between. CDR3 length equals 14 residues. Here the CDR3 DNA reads TGTGCCAGCAGCTTAAAACCTGATTCCTACGAGCAGTACTTC. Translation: CASSLKPDSYEQYF.

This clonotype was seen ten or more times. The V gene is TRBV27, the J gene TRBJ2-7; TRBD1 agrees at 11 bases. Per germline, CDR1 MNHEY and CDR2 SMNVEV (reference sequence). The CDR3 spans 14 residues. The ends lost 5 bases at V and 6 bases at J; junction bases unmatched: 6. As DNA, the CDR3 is TGTGCCAGCAGTGAGGACAGGGGGCGCCGCGAGCAGTACTTC. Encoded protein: CASSEDRGRREQYF.

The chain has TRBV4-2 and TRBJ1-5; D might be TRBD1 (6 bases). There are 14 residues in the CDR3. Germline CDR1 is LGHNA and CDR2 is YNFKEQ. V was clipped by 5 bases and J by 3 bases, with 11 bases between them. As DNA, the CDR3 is TGTGCCAGCAGCTCCACAGGGCTCAATCAGCCCCAGCATTTT. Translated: CASSSTGLNQPQHF.

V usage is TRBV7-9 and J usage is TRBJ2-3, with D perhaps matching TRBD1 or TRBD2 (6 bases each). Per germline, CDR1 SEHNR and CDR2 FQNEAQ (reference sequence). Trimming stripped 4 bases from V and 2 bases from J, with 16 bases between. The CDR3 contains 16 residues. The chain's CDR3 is CASSSLRGPLTDTQYF. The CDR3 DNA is TGTGCCAGCAGCTCTCTCCGGGGGCCACTCACAGATACGCAGTATTTT.

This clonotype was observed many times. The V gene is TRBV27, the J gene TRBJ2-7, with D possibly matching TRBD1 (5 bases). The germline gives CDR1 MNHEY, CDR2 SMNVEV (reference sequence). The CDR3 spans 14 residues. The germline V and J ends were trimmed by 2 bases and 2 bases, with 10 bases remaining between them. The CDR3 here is CASSLKGPPYEQYF. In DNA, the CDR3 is TGTGCCAGCAGTTTAAAGGGGCCCCCCTACGAGCAGTACTTC.

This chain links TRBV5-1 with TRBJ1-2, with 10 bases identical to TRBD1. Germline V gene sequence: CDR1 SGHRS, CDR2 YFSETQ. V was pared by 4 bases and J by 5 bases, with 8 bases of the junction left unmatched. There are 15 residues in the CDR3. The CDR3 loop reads CASSPRDRGSYGYTF. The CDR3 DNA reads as TGCGCCAGCAGCCCTAGGGACAGGGGATCTTATGGCTACACCTTC.

This CDR3 reads CASSWGRGLGAFF. In DNA form, the CDR3 reads TGTGCCAGCAGTTGGGGTCGGGGCCTGGGAGCTTTCTTT. The rearrangement uses TRBV12-3 or TRBV12-4 and TRBJ1-1; TRBD1 is a possible D gene (5 bases). V was shortened by 4 bases and J by 10 bases, with 16 bases between the two germline ends. The CDR3 covers 13 residues.

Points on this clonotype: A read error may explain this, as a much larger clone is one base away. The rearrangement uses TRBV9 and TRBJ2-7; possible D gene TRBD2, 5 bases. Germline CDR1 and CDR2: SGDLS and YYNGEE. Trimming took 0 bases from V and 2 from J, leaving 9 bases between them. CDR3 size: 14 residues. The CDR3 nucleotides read TGTGCCAGCAGCGTAGACCAGAGGGCCTACGAGCAGTACTTC. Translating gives CASSVDQRAYEQYF.

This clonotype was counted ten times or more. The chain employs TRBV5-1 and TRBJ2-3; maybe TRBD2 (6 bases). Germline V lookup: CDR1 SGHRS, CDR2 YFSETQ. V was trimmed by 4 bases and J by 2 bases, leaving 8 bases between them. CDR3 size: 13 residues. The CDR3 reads CASSRDFTDTQYF. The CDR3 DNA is TGCGCCAGCAGCAGGGACTTCACAGATACGCAGTATTTT.

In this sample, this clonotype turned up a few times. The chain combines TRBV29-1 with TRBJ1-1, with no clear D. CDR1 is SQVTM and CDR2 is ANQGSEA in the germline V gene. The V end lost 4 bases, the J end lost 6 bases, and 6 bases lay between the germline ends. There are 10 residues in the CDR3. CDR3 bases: TGCAGCGTTGGAGGCGCTGAAGCTTTCTTT. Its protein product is CSVGGAEAFF.

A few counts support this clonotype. The CDR3 nucleotides are TGTGCCAGCAGCCGACAGGGACATCAGCCCCAGCATTTT. It encodes CASSRQGHQPQHF. The V gene is TRBV12-3 or TRBV12-4, the J gene TRBJ1-5, with 7 bases fitting TRBD1. There are 13 residues in the CDR3. J lost 5 bases, V lost 6 bases, and 4 bases had no gene match.

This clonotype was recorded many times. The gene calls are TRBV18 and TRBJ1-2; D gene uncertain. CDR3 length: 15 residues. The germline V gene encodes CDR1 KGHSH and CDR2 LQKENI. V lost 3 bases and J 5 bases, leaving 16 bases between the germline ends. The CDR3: CASSPLKAEDYGYTF. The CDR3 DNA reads TGTGCCAGCTCACCTCTGAAGGCAGAAGATTATGGCTACACCTTC.